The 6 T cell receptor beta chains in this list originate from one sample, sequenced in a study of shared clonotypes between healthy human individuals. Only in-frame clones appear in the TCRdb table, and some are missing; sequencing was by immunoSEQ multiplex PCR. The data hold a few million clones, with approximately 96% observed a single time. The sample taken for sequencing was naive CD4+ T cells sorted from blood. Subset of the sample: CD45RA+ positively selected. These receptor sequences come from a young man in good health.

Written as DNA, the CDR3 is TGTGCCAGCAGCGTCGAGGCGGTAGCCTACGAGCAGTACTTC. It codes for CASSVEAVAYEQYF. The V call is TRBV9, the J call TRBJ2-7; D unclear. The CDR3 sequence is 14 residues long. Germline CDR1 reads SGDLS; CDR2 reads YYNGEE. Trimming removed 2 bases from V and 2 bases from J, with 11 bases in between.

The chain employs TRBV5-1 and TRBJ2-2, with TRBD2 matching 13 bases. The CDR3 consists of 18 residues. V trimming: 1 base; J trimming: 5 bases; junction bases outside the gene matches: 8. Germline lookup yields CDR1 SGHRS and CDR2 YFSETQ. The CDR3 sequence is CASSLSGRLAGGTGELFF. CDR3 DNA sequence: TGCGCCAGCAGCTTGTCGGGCCGACTAGCGGGAGGAACCGGGGAGCTGTTTTTT.

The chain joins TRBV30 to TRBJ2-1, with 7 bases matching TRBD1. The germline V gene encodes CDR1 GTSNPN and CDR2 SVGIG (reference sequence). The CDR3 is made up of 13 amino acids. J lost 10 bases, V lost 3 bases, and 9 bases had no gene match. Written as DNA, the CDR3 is TGTGCCTGGAGGATTAGACAGGGTGGGGAGCAGTTCTTC. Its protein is CAWRIRQGGEQFF.

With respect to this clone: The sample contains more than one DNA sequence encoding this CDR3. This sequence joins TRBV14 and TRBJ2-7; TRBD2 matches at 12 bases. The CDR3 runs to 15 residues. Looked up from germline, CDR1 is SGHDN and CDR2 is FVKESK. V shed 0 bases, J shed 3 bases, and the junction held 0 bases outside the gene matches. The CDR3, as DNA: TGTGCCAGCAGCCAAGAACTAGCGGGGGGCTACGAGCAGTACTTC. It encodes CASSQELAGGYEQYF. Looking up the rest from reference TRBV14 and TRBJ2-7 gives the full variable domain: EAGVTQFPSHSVIEKGQTVTLRCDPISGHDNLYWYRRVMGKEIKFLLHFVKESKQDESGMPNNRFLAERTGGTYSTLKVQPAELEDSGVYFCASSQELAGGYEQYFGPGTRLTVT.

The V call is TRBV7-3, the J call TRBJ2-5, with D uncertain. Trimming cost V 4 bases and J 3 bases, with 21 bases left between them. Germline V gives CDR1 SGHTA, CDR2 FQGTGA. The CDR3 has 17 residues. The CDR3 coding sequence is TGTGCCAGCAGCTCCAAAGGGCTGAGGTGGGGAAAAGAGACCCAGTACTTC. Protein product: CASSSKGLRWGKETQYF.

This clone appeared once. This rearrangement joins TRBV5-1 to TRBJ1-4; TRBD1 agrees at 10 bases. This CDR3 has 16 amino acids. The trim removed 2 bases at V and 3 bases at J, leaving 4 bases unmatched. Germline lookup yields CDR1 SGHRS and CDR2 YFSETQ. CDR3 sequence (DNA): TGCGCCAGCAGCTTCGGGACAGGGGCCCCTAATGAAAAACTGTTTTTT. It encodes CASSFGTGAPNEKLFF. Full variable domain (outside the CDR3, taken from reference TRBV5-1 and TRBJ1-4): KAGVTQTPRYLIKTRGQQVTLSCSPISGHRSVSWYQQTPGQGLQFLFEYFSETQRNKGNFPGRFSGRQFSNSRSEMNVSTLELGDSALYLCASSFGTGAPNEKLFFGSGTQLSVL.